The 27 T cell receptor beta chains reported below all come from one sample, sequenced in a study of OX40 agonist ivuxolimab in advanced cancers. Here immunoSEQ multiplex PCR was the method, and the copy in TCRdb shows in-frame clones only, minus some. Of roughly 98,000 clones in the sample, around 85% were seen once. Sequences were derived from CD4+ or CD8+ T cells sorted from blood, sampled in a trial of the OX40 agonist ivuxolimab. The receptors were sampled from an adult with an advanced solid tumor such as melanoma, head and neck, liver or kidney cancer.

This chain uses TRBV27 with TRBJ2-7; 11 bases map to TRBD2. The V and J ends lost 5 bases and 7 bases, in that order; junction bases with no gene match: 7. The CDR3 loop spans 14 amino acids. CDR1 and CDR2 from the germline V gene are MNHEY and SMNVEV (reference sequence). DNA for the CDR3: TGTGCCAGCAGTCTGGGACTAGCGGCGTCTGAGCAGTACTTC. Translating it yields CASSLGLAASEQYF.

This chain connects TRBV7-3 to TRBJ2-1; TRBD2 matches 9 bases. The CDR3 is 15 residues long. The germline V gene has CDR1 SGHTA and CDR2 FQGTGA. V shed 3 bases, J shed 7 bases, and the junction held 7 bases outside the gene matches. This CDR3 reads CASSFLAGAGNEQFF. DNA for the CDR3: TGTGCCAGCAGCTTTTTAGCGGGAGCGGGGAATGAGCAGTTCTTC. The entire variable domain, with the rest obtained from reference TRBV7-3 and TRBJ2-1, is as follows: GAGVSQTPSNKVTEKGKYVELRCDPISGHTALYWYRQSLGQGPEFLIYFQGTGAADDSGLPNDRFFAVRPEGSVSTLKIQRTERGDSAVYLCASSFLAGAGNEQFFGPGTRLTVL.

This clone was detected only once. The chain joins TRBV15 to TRBJ2-5; the D is unclear. Trimming left V 3 bases short and J 7 bases short, with 18 bases between. Germline CDR1 and CDR2: LNHNV and YYDKDF (reference sequence). CDR3 length equals 15 residues. The CDR3 reads CATSSLDLGIGTQYF. The CDR3 DNA reads as TGTGCCACCAGCAGTCTGGATCTAGGGATTGGGACCCAGTACTTC. The full variable domain, completed using reference TRBV15 and TRBJ2-5, is DAMVIQNPRYQVTQFGKPVTLSCSQTLNHNVMYWYQQKSSQAPKLLFHYYDKDFNNEADTPDNFQSRRPNTSFCFLDIRSPGLGDTAMYLCATSSLDLGIGTQYFGPGTRLLVL.

This chain connects TRBV7-2 to TRBJ1-1; possibly TRBD1 for D (5 bases). CDR3 length: 14 amino acids. V lost 1 base and J 4 bases, leaving 10 bases between the germline ends. The germline V gene has CDR1 SGHTA and CDR2 FQGNSA. Here the CDR3 DNA reads TGTGCCAGCAGCTTAGTCGGGGGGGGCACTGAAGCTTTCTTT. Protein product: CASSLVGGGTEAFF.

The chain is built from TRBV7-7 and TRBJ2-7; D tentatively fits TRBD1 or TRBD2 (5 bases each). Looked up from germline, CDR1 is SSHAT and CDR2 is FNYEAQ (reference sequence). CDR3 length: 15 residues. V lost 3 bases and J 0 bases, leaving 12 bases between the germline ends. This CDR3 is CASSLRADSSYEQYF. CDR3 coding DNA: TGTGCCAGCAGCTTGAGGGCCGACAGCTCCTACGAGCAGTACTTC. Combining the CDR3 with reference TRBV7-7 and TRBJ2-7 gives the whole variable domain GAGVSQSPRYKVTKRGQDVTLRCDPISSHATLYWYQQALGQGPEFLTYFNYEAQPDKSGLPSDRFSAERPEGSISTLTIQRTEQRDSAMYRCASSLRADSSYEQYFGPGTRLTVT.

The rearrangement uses TRBV30 and TRBJ1-6, with 11 bases lining up with TRBD1. Germline CDR1 and CDR2: GTSNPN and SVGIG (reference sequence). With 5 bases clipped from V and 10 bases from J, the junction kept 4 bases outside the gene matches. The CDR3 runs to 13 residues. CDR3 sequence (DNA): TGTGCCTGGGGACAGGGGGCCTTGTCACCCCTCCACTTT. Its protein is CAWGQGALSPLHF.

The chain recombines TRBV7-8 with TRBJ2-7; TRBD1 matches at 10 bases. Looked up from germline, CDR1 is SGHVS and CDR2 is FQNEAQ. V shed 5 bases, J shed 6 bases, and the junction held 4 bases outside the gene matches. This CDR3 has 13 residues. CDR3 DNA: TGTGCCAGCAGCCGACAGGGGGCAGTCGAGCAGTACTTC. Its translation is CASSRQGAVEQYF.

The rearrangement links TRBV7-3 to TRBJ2-1, with 10 bases fitting TRBD2. This CDR3 has 15 residues. The germline gives CDR1 SGHTA, CDR2 FQGTGA. Trimming cost V 2 bases and J 8 bases; bases outside gene matches: 6. The CDR3 region has the DNA TGTGCCAGCAGCTTACGAGCGGGAGGGCCGCATGAGCAGTTCTTC. This sequence encodes CASSLRAGGPHEQFF.

The chain is built from TRBV30 and TRBJ1-5; D uncertain. Per germline, CDR1 GTSNPN and CDR2 SVGIG (reference sequence). The CDR3 contains 15 residues. V lost 3 bases, J lost 10 bases, and 22 bases lay in between. The CDR3 DNA sequence: TGTGCCTGGAGCGCCCCCCCGGGCCACTCGCCACCCCAGCATTTT. Protein sequence: CAWSAPPGHSPPQHF.

This clone has just one count. The chain carries TRBV5-1 and TRBJ2-5; D ambiguous. Per the germline V gene, CDR1 is SGHRS and CDR2 is YFSETQ. This CDR3 is 13 amino acids long. The V end lost 6 bases, the J end lost 1 base, and 10 bases lay between the germline ends. The CDR3 DNA is TGCGCCAGCAAAGGTCCCATCCAAGAGACCCAGTACTTC. Translation gives CASKGPIQETQYF.

The chain is built from TRBV6-5 and TRBJ1-3; D not certain. CDR1 is MNHEY, CDR2 SVGAGI, per germline. The CDR3 runs 13 residues. With 4 bases removed from V and 4 bases from J, the gap between germline ends came to 8 bases. The chain's CDR3 is CASSFEAGNTIYF. CDR3 sequence (DNA): TGTGCCAGCAGTTTTGAAGCCGGAAACACCATATATTTT.

DNA of the CDR3: TGTGCCTGGAGAAGGTTGAACGGCTACACCTTC. Translated, it gives CAWRRLNGYTF. The gene calls are TRBV30 and TRBJ1-2; unclear D gene. The germline gives CDR1 GTSNPN, CDR2 SVGIG (reference sequence). V gave up 3 bases and J gave up 8 bases, with 10 bases separating them. The CDR3 is 11 amino acids.

This rearrangement joins TRBV18 to TRBJ2-4; TRBD1 matches 7 bases. CDR1 and CDR2 from the germline V gene are KGHSH and LQKENI. The CDR3 is made up of 17 amino acids. J was trimmed by 0 bases and V by 2 bases; bases with no gene match: 7. In DNA form, the CDR3 reads TGTGCCAGCTCACCAGCCGGGACAGCTCTAGCCAAAAACATTCAGTACTTC. This encodes CASSPAGTALAKNIQYF.

This chain joins TRBV4-3 and TRBJ1-1; TRBD1 is a possible D gene (5 bases). The germline V and J ends were trimmed by 4 bases and 4 bases, with 13 bases remaining between them. The germline V gene has CDR1 LGHNA and CDR2 YSLEER. This CDR3 is built from 14 residues. The CDR3 nucleotides are TGCGCCAGCAGCCCGGGACCGCTAGGCACTGAAGCTTTCTTT. It is translated as CASSPGPLGTEAFF.

This chain uses TRBV6-1 with TRBJ2-5; TRBD1 matches 10 bases. This CDR3 contains 15 residues. The V gene's germline CDR1 is MNHNS and CDR2 SASEGT. Trimming at V came to 6 bases and at J to 4 bases, leaving 8 bases not matched to a gene. The CDR3 region has the DNA TGTGCCAGCAGCCTAGGACAGGGGGTTCCAGAGACCCAGTACTTC. Protein: CASSLGQGVPETQYF.

The table lists this clone with a count of one. The gene calls are TRBV7-9 and TRBJ2-3; 11 bases are shared with TRBD2. The CDR3 totals 16 residues. Germline values: CDR1 SEHNR, CDR2 FQNEAQ (reference sequence). Trimming took 6 bases from V and 0 from J; bases not matched to a gene: 5. DNA for the CDR3: TGTGCCAGCAGATATACTAGCGGGAGAAGCACAGATACGCAGTATTTT. The encoded protein is CASRYTSGRSTDTQYF.

The chain couples TRBV6-5 to TRBJ1-2; D may be TRBD1 (5 bases). V was pared by 5 bases and J by 4 bases, with 11 bases between. Germline-derived CDR1 and CDR2 are MNHEY and SVGAGI. The CDR3 runs 13 residues. The CDR3 region has the DNA TGTGCCAGCAGTCAGCGGGACGGCTATGGCTACACCTTC. Its translation is CASSQRDGYGYTF.

This clone was seen only once. V gene TRBV6-5 combines with J gene TRBJ2-5, with no clear D. Looked up from germline, CDR1 is MNHEY and CDR2 is SVGAGI. This CDR3 is built from 13 residues. Trimming stripped 4 bases from V and 2 bases from J, with 8 bases between. DNA of the CDR3: TGTGCCAGCAGTTTGCGGAGACAAGAGACCCAGTACTTC. Translated, it gives CASSLRRQETQYF.

The chain has TRBV6-5 and TRBJ1-5; no definite D call. The CDR3 is 14 residues long. Germline V lookup: CDR1 MNHEY, CDR2 SVGAGI. Trimming took off 6 bases at V and 0 bases at J, with 9 bases between the two ends. This chain's CDR3 is CASRSGYSNQPQHF. The CDR3 DNA reads TGTGCCAGCAGGTCCGGATATAGCAATCAGCCCCAGCATTTT.

This clone was detected once. This chain links TRBV2 with TRBJ1-5; possibly TRBD1 for D (6 bases). The germline gives CDR1 SNHLY, CDR2 FYNNEI. With 5 bases removed from V and 12 bases from J, the gap between germline ends came to 17 bases. The CDR3 is made up of 13 amino acids. The CDR3 reads CASSSQTGTGQHF. For the CDR3, the DNA is TGTGCCAGCAGTTCCCAAACAGGGACGGGCCAGCATTTT.

This clone has a handful of counts. This chain links TRBV6-5 with TRBJ2-1; a weak D match, TRBD2 (6 bases). V was cut by 5 bases and J by 5 bases, with 13 bases left in between. Germline V gives CDR1 MNHEY, CDR2 SVGAGI. The CDR3 extends over 14 amino acids. The CDR3 DNA is TGTGCCAGCAGTACGCGGGGTCTTGACAATGAGCAGTTCTTC. Translation gives CASSTRGLDNEQFF.

The chain employs TRBV14 and TRBJ2-7; the match to TRBD2 covers 7 bases. Germline assignment: CDR1 SGHDN and CDR2 FVKESK. There are 15 residues in the CDR3. J gave up 2 bases and V 6 bases, and 10 bases lay outside the gene matches. The CDR3 DNA follows: TGTGCCAGCAGTTTACTTGCGGGAGCCCCCTACGAGCAGTACTTC. Its protein product is CASSLLAGAPYEQYF.

This clone showed up just once. The rearrangement uses TRBV30 and TRBJ1-3; D uncertain. Deletions cut 0 bases from V and 4 bases from J, with 13 bases between. CDR3 length equals 15 residues. CDR1 is GTSNPN and CDR2 is SVGIG in the germline V gene (reference sequence). This CDR3 is CAWSVGSGVGNTIYF. The CDR3, as DNA: TGTGCCTGGAGTGTCGGCAGCGGTGTGGGAAACACCATATATTTT.

The chain couples TRBV7-7 to TRBJ2-3; possible D gene TRBD1, 6 bases. The CDR3 contains 15 residues. CDR1 is SSHAT, CDR2 FNYEAQ, per germline (reference sequence). Trimming took 0 bases from V and 1 from J, leaving 8 bases between them. CDR3 sequence (DNA): TGTGCCAGCAGCTTAGCGGCAGGGGGCACAGATACGCAGTATTTT. Its protein product is CASSLAAGGTDTQYF.

The rearrangement uses TRBV10-3 and TRBJ1-1; 8 bases match TRBD1. Trimming removed 2 bases from V and 5 bases from J; junction bases left unmatched: 7. Germline loops: CDR1 ENHRY, CDR2 SYGVKD. The CDR3 has 15 residues. The CDR3 protein is CAISEPPGQGTEAFF. The CDR3 bases are TGTGCCATCAGTGAGCCCCCTGGACAGGGTACTGAAGCTTTCTTT.

The genes are TRBV25-1 and TRBJ1-5; D may be TRBD1 (6 bases). The CDR3 covers 13 residues. V was trimmed by 4 bases and J by 7 bases, leaving 11 bases between them. The V gene's germline CDR1 is MGHDK and CDR2 SYGVNS. CDR3 nucleotides: TGTGCCAGCAGTGCAGGGGCGGGACAGCCCCAGCATTTT. As protein: CASSAGAGQPQHF.

This chain uses TRBV11-3 with TRBJ2-2, with 7 positions matching TRBD1. CDR1 SGHNT and CDR2 YENEEA come from the germline V gene. This CDR3 has 15 amino acids. With V trimmed by 3 bases and J by 1 base, 2 bases remained unmatched. This CDR3 reads CASSFRTGNTGELFF. The CDR3 DNA is TGTGCCAGCAGCTTCCGGACAGGGAACACCGGGGAGCTGTTTTTT.